This T cell receptor beta chain was identified in a study of blood T cell repertoires in COVID-19. Study at large: The cDNA or gDNA used as material had been derived from T cells, B-cell-depleted T cells, or PBMCs.

There are 15 residues in the CDR3. CDR1 is SGHDN and CDR2 is FVKESK in the germline V gene. Trimming removed 4 bases at V and 2 bases at J, with 11 bases between. Using immunoSEQ multiplex PCR, the repertoire was profiled, and TCRdb retains in-frame clones only, with some absent. Among roughly 99,000 clones listed, roughly 90% were seen once. This TCR came from a man aged 40-50 years with active or convalescent COVID-19. V and J are TRBV14 and TRBJ1-4; TRBD1 might be the D (6 bases). Sequenced: peripheral blood. The DNA of the CDR3 is TGTGCCAGCAGCCTGGGGGGGCTCACTAATGAAAAACTGTTTTTT. Its protein product is CASSLGGLTNEKLFF.